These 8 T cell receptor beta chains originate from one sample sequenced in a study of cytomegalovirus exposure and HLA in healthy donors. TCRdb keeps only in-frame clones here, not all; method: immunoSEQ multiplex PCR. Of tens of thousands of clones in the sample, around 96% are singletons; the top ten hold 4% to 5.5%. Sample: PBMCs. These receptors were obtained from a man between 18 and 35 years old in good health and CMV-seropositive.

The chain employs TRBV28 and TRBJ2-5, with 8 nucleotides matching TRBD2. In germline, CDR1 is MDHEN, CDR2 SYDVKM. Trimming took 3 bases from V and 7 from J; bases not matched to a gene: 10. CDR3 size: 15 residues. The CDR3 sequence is CASSFLAGPPGTQYF. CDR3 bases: TGTGCCAGCAGTTTTTTAGCGGGGCCCCCAGGGACCCAGTACTTC.

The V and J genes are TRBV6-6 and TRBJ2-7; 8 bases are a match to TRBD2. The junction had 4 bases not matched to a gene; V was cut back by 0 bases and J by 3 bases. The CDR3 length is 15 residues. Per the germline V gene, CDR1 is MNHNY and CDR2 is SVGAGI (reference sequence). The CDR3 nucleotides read TGTGCCAGCAGTTACTCCAGCGGGGGTTTCTACGAGCAGTACTTC. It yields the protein CASSYSSGGFYEQYF.

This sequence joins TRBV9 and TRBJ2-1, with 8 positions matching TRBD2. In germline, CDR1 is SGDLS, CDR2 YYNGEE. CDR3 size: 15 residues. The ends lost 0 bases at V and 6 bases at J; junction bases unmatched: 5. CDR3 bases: TGTGCCAGCAGCGTAGTTAGCGGGGCCGCCAATGAGCAGTTCTTC. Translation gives CASSVVSGAANEQFF.

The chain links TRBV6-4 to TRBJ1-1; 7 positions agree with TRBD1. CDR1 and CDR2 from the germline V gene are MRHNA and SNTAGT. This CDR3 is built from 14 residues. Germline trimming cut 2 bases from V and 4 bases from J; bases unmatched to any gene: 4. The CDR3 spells CASSDTDRATEAFF. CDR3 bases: TGTGCCAGCAGTGACACCGACAGGGCCACTGAAGCTTTCTTT.

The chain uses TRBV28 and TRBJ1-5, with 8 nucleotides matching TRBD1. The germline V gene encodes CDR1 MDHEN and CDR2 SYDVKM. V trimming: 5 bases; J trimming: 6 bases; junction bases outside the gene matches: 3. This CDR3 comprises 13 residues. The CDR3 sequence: CASSGQGAQPQHF. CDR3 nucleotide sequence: TGTGCCAGCAGTGGACAGGGTGCTCAGCCCCAGCATTTT.

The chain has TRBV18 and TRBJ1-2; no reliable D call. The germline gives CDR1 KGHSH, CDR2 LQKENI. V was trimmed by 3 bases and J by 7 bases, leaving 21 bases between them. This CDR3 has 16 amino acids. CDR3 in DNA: TGTGCCAGCTCACCGACCTCTACGCCGTCGGGGAGTGGCTACACCTTC. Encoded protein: CASSPTSTPSGSGYTF.

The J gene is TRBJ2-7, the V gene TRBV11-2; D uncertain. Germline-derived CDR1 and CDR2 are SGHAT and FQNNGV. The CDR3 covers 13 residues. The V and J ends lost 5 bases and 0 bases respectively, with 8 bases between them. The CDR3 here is CASSASLSYEQYF. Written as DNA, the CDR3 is TGTGCCAGCAGCGCTAGTCTCTCCTACGAGCAGTACTTC.

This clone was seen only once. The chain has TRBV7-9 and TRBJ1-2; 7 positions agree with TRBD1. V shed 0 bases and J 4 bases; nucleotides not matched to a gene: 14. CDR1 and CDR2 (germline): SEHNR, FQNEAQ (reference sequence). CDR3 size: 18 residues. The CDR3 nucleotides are TGTGCCAGCAGCTTAGCGCGGACAGGAGGCAACCGTAGCTATGGCTACACCTTC. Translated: CASSLARTGGNRSYGYTF. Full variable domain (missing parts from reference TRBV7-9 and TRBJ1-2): DTGVSQNPRHKITKRGQNVTFRCDPISEHNRLYWYRQTLGQGPEFLTYFQNEAQLEKSRLLSDRFSAERPKGSFSTLEIQRTEQGDSAMYLCASSLARTGGNRSYGYTFGSGTRLTVV.